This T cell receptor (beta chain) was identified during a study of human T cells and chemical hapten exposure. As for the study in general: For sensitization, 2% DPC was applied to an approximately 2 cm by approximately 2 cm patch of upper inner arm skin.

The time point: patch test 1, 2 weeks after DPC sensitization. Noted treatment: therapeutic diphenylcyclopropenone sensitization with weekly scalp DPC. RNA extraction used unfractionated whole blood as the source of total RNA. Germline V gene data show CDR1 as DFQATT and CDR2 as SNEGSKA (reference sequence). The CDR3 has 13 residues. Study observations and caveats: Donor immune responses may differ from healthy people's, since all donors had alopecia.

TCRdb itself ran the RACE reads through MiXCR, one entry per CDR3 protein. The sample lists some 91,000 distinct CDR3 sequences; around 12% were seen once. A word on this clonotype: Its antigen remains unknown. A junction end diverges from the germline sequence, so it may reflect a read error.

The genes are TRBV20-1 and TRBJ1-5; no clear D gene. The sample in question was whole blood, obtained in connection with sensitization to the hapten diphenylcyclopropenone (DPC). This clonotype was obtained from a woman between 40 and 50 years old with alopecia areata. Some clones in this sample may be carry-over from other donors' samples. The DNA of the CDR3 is TGCAGTGTTAGAGGGCGCAGCAATCAGCCCCAGCATTTT. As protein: CSVRGRSNQPQHF.